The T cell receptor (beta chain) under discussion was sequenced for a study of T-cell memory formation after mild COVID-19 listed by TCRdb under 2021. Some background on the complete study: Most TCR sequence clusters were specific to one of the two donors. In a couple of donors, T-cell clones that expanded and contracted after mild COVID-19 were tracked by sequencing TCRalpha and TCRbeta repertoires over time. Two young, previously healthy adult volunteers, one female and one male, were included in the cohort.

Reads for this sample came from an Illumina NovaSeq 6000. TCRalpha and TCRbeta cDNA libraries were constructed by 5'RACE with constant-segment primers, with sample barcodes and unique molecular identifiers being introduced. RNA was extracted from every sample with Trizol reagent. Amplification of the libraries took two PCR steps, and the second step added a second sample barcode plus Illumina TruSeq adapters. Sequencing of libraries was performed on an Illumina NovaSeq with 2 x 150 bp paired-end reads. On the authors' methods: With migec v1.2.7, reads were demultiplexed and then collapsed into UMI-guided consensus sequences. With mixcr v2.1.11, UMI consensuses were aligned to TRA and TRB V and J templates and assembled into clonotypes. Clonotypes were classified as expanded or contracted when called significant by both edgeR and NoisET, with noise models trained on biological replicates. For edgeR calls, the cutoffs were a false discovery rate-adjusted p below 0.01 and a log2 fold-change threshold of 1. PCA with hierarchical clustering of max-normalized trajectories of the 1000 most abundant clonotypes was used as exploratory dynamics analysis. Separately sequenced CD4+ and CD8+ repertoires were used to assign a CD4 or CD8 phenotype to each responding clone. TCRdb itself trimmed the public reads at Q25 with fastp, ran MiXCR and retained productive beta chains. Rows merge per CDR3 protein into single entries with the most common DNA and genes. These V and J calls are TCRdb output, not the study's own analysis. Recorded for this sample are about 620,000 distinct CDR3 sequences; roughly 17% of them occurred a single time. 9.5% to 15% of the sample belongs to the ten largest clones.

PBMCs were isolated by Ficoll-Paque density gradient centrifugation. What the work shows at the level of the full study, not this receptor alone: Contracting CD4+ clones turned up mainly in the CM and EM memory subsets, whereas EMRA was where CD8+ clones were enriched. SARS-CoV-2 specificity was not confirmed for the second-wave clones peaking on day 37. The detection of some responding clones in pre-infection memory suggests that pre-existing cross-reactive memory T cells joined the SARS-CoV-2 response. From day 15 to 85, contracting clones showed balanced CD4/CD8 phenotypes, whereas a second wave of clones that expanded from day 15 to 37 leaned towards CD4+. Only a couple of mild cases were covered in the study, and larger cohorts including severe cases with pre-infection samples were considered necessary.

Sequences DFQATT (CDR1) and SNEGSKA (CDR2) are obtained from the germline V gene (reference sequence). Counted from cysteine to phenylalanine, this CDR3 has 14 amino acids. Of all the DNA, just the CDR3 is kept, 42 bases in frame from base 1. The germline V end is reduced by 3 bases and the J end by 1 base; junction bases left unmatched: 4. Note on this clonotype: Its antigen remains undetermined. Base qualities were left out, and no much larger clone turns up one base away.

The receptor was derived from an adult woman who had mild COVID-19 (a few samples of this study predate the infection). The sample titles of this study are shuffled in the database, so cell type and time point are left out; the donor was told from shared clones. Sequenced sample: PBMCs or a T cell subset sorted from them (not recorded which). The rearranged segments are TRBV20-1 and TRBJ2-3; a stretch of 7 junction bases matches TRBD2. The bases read TGCAGTGCTAGGCGGGAGTGGGGCACAGATACGCAGTATTTT. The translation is CSARREWGTDTQYF.